The next 21 T cell receptor beta chains were all read from a single sample in a study of identical twins. One entry per CDR3 protein, called by TCRdb with MiXCR from the 5' RACE reads. This table has 200,000 to 250,000 distinct CDR3 sequences, around 6.9% appearing once. These data also featured in a second study, about yellow fever vaccine responses in identical twins.

Sequencing was carried out using memory (CD45RO+) T cells sorted from blood. The origin of the receptors is a young woman in good health.

This clonotype was detected ten times or more. This sequence joins TRBV4-2 and TRBJ2-1; D gene ambiguous. Germline lookup yields CDR1 LGHNA and CDR2 YNFKEQ. The CDR3 covers 13 residues. Trimming stripped 1 base from V and 7 bases from J, with 8 bases between. CDR3 bases: TGTGCCAGCAGCCAAGTTATTGAGAATGAGCAGTTCTTC. Protein: CASSQVIENEQFF.

This clonotype showed up just a few times. This sequence is one base from a far larger clone and is likely a read error. J is TRBJ2-5 and V is TRBV11-2; D is unclear. This CDR3 spans 11 amino acids. CDR1 is SGHAT, CDR2 FQNNGV, per germline. V shed 1 base and J shed 7 bases, with 4 bases lying between them. The CDR3 protein is CASSLGGTQYF. The CDR3 bases are TGTGCCAGCAGCTTAGGGGGGACCCAGTACTTC.

This clonotype was seen repeatedly, ten times or more. The chain recombines TRBV6-5 with TRBJ2-1; possibly TRBD2 for D (6 bases). This CDR3 is built from 12 residues. The V gene lost 6 bases and the J gene lost 14 bases, with 17 bases spanning the gap. Germline values: CDR1 MNHEY, CDR2 SVGAGI. CDR3 nucleotides: TGTGCCAGCAGAATTCGGGACTCCCCGGAGTTCTTC. Translated, it gives CASRIRDSPEFF.

This chain joins TRBV4-2 and TRBJ2-7, with TRBD1 matching 9 bases. The germline gives CDR1 LGHNA, CDR2 YNFKEQ. The CDR3 sequence is 15 residues long. V lost 0 bases to trimming and J lost 3 bases; unmatched junction nucleotides: 3. CDR3 loop: CASSQDGTGIYEQYF. Written as DNA, the CDR3 is TGTGCCAGCAGCCAAGATGGGACAGGGATCTACGAGCAGTACTTC.

This sequence joins TRBV5-6 and TRBJ2-1; 15 bases agree with TRBD2. The CDR3 runs 19 residues. The trim removed 3 bases at V and 4 bases at J, leaving 11 bases unmatched. From germline, CDR1 is SGHDT and CDR2 YYEEEE. CDR3 protein: CASSSGLAGGKGTYNEQFF. The CDR3 DNA reads as TGTGCCAGCAGCTCTGGACTAGCGGGGGGGAAAGGTACTTACAATGAGCAGTTCTTC.

Only a few counts were recorded for this clonotype. The genes are TRBV18 and TRBJ1-2, with no clear D. Trimming removed 6 bases from V and 4 bases from J, with 12 bases in between. CDR1 is KGHSH and CDR2 is LQKENI in the germline V gene. CDR3 length: 13 residues. The CDR3 reads CASSPESSYGYTF. Here the CDR3 DNA reads TGTGCCAGCTCCCCCGAGTCGAGCTATGGCTACACCTTC. Complete variable domain (other parts from reference TRBV18 and TRBJ1-2): NAGVMQNPRHLVRRRGQEARLRCSPMKGHSHVYWYRQLPEEGLKFMVYLQKENIIDESGMPKERFSAEFPKEGPSILRIQQVVRGDSAAYFCASSPESSYGYTFGSGTRLTVV.

This clonotype counts as medium-sized (0.01 to 0.1%). The genes are TRBV29-1 and TRBJ2-7, with D possibly being TRBD1 (5 bases). Germline V CDR1 and CDR2: SQVTM, ANQGSEA. The length of the CDR3 is 12 residues. With 8 bases removed from V and 2 bases from J, the gap between germline ends came to 13 bases. CDR3 sequence reads: CSPPTETYEQYF. The CDR3 coding sequence is TGCAGCCCTCCGACAGAAACCTACGAGCAGTACTTC.

The chain links TRBV20-1 to TRBJ2-3, with D tentatively TRBD2 (5 bases). CDR1 is DFQATT and CDR2 is SNEGSKA in the germline V gene (reference sequence). There are 13 residues in the CDR3. The V and J ends lost 2 bases and 7 bases respectively, with 13 bases between them. Here the CDR3 reads CSARPPGMYTQYF. CDR3 DNA: TGCAGTGCTAGACCCCCCGGGATGTATACGCAGTATTTT.

There are a few counts of this clonotype. The chain links TRBV27 to TRBJ1-1, with 10 bases matching TRBD1. This CDR3 spans 12 amino acids. CDR1 is MNHEY and CDR2 is SMNVEV in the germline V gene (reference sequence). The J segment lost 6 bases and the V segment lost 7 bases, leaving 2 bases of the junction unmatched. As DNA, the CDR3 is TGTGCCAGCAAGGACAGGGGGTCTGAAGCTTTCTTT. Translated, it gives CASKDRGSEAFF.

J is TRBJ2-7 and V is TRBV5-1; a weak D match, TRBD2 (5 bases). The CDR3 is 14 amino acids. CDR1 is SGHRS and CDR2 is YFSETQ in the germline V gene. The V end lost 1 base, the J end lost 5 bases, and 13 bases lay between the germline ends. CDR3 DNA sequence: TGCGCCAGCAGCTTGATGCGGGCCGTGGACGAGCAGTACTTC. Translated, it gives CASSLMRAVDEQYF.

This clonotype was seen a few times. The CDR3 loop is CASSHDLTNTEAFF. For the CDR3, the DNA is TGTGCCAGCAGCCATGATCTGACGAACACTGAAGCTTTCTTT. This chain links TRBV14 with TRBJ1-1; D is ambiguous. CDR1 and CDR2 (germline): SGHDN, FVKESK. V was shortened by 3 bases and J by 1 base, with 9 bases between the two germline ends. This CDR3 comprises 14 residues.

The sample holds a few counts of this clonotype. This CDR3 is CASRADPATYEQYF. CDR3 DNA sequence: TGTGCCAGCAGAGCAGATCCAGCTACCTACGAGCAGTACTTC. The chain carries TRBV12-3 or TRBV12-4 and TRBJ2-7; D is unclear. CDR3 length: 14 residues. Trimming removed 6 bases from V and 2 bases from J, with 14 bases in between.

The chain combines TRBV18 with TRBJ1-2; D is perhaps TRBD1 (6 bases). Per germline, CDR1 KGHSH and CDR2 LQKENI. The V and J ends lost 2 bases and 6 bases respectively, with 10 bases between them. This CDR3 has 13 amino acids. The CDR3 region is CASSPMAGDGYTF. In DNA form, the CDR3 reads TGTGCCAGCTCACCAATGGCAGGGGATGGCTACACCTTC.

A few counts support this clonotype. V and J are TRBV3-1 and TRBJ2-2; D is possibly TRBD1 (6 bases). CDR1 and CDR2 from the germline V gene are LGHDT and YNNKEL (reference sequence). This CDR3 region has 14 residues. V lost 4 bases, J lost 4 bases, and 10 bases lay in between. The CDR3 region is CASSLAGATGELFF. CDR3 nucleotide sequence: TGTGCCAGCAGCCTCGCAGGGGCCACCGGGGAGCTGTTTTTT.

DNA for the CDR3: TGTGCCAGCAGGGCAGGGCTTTCGGGAGATACGCAGTATTTT. Amino acids: CASRAGLSGDTQYF. The chain links TRBV2 to TRBJ2-3, with D perhaps matching TRBD1 (5 bases). Germline V CDR1 and CDR2: SNHLY, FYNNEI. V dropped 6 bases and J dropped 5 bases, with 15 bases sitting between them. This CDR3 has 14 residues.

In its sample, this clonotype was seen a few times. This sequence joins TRBV28 and TRBJ2-3, with TRBD2 matching over 11 bases. CDR3 length equals 16 residues. CDR1 is MDHEN and CDR2 is SYDVKM in the germline V gene. V trimming: 6 bases; J trimming: 2 bases; junction bases outside the gene matches: 7. CDR3 sequence (DNA): TGTGCCAGCAGCTCGGGACTAGCGGAGACCACAGATACGCAGTATTTT. Its translation: CASSSGLAETTDTQYF.

This clonotype was detected many times. The genes are TRBV7-3 and TRBJ2-1; TRBD1 matches 8 bases. The germline V gene encodes CDR1 SGHTA and CDR2 FQGTGA. V lost 1 base, J lost 7 bases, and 3 bases stayed unmatched. CDR3 length equals 14 residues. CDR3: CASSLNHRGNEQFF. In nucleotides, the CDR3 is TGTGCCAGCAGCTTAAACCACAGGGGGAATGAGCAGTTCTTC.

This sequence joins TRBV4-3 and TRBJ1-2; D is possibly TRBD1 (5 bases). This CDR3 has 16 amino acids. Looked up from germline, CDR1 is LGHNA and CDR2 is YSLEER. Trimming pared 0 bases from V and 4 bases from J, leaving 15 bases between. CDR3 sequence reads: CASSQERGRDFYGYTF. As DNA, the CDR3 is TGCGCCAGCAGCCAAGAGCGCGGCCGGGACTTCTATGGCTACACCTTC.

This clonotype has a count of ten or more. The chain combines TRBV3-1 with TRBJ1-1; D might be TRBD1 (6 bases). The CDR3 sequence is 14 residues long. CDR1 and CDR2 from the germline V gene are LGHDT and YNNKEL (reference sequence). Trimming removed 1 base at V and 5 bases at J, with 11 bases between. The CDR3 sequence is CASSQAGRGTEAFF. The CDR3 coding sequence is TGTGCCAGCAGCCAAGCGGGGAGGGGGACTGAAGCTTTCTTT.

A few counts support this clonotype. The chain has TRBV6-1 and TRBJ1-5; no clear D gene. Deletions cut 0 bases from V and 7 bases from J, with 10 bases between. The CDR3 runs to 14 residues. Germline loops: CDR1 MNHNS, CDR2 SASEGT. The DNA of the CDR3 is TGTGCCAGCAGTGAAGCGCTATTCGGACAGCCCCAGCATTTT. Protein: CASSEALFGQPQHF.

The rearrangement joins TRBV29-1 to TRBJ2-1; 7 bases match TRBD1. With 6 bases clipped from V and 6 bases from J, the junction kept 5 bases outside the gene matches. The V gene's germline CDR1 is SQVTM and CDR2 ANQGSEA. CDR3 length: 12 residues. The CDR3 loop reads CSVSSGGNEQFF. The CDR3 DNA is TGCAGCGTAAGTTCAGGGGGCAATGAGCAGTTCTTC.